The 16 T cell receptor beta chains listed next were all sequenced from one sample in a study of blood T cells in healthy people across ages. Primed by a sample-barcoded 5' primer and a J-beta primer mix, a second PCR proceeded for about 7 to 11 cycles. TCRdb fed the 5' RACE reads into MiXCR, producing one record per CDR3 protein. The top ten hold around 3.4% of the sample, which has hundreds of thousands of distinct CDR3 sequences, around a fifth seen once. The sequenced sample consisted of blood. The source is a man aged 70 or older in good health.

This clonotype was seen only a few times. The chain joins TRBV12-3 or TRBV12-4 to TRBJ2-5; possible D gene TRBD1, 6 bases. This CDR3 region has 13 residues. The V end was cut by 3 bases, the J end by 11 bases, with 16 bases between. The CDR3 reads CASSFLGAREQYF. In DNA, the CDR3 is TGTGCCAGCAGTTTTTTGGGGGCGAGGGAGCAGTACTTC.

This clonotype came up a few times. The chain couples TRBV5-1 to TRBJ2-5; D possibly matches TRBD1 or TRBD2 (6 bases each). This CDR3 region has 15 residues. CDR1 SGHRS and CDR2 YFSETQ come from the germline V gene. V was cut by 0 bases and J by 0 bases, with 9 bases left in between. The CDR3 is CASSLEGGNQETQYF. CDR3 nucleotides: TGCGCCAGCAGCTTGGAGGGGGGAAACCAAGAGACCCAGTACTTC.

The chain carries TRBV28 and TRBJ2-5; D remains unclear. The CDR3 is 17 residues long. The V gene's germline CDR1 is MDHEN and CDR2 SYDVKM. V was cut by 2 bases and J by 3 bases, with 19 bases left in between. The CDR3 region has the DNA TGTGCCAGCAGTTTAGGCGGCGCGAGGATTTCCAAAGAGACCCAGTACTTC. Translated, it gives CASSLGGARISKETQYF. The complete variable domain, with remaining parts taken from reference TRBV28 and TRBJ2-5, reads DVKVTQSSRYLVKRTGEKVFLECVQDMDHENMFWYRQDPGLGLRLIYFSYDVKMKEKGDIPEGYSVSREKKERFSLILESASTNQTSMYLCASSLGGARISKETQYFGPGTRLLVL.

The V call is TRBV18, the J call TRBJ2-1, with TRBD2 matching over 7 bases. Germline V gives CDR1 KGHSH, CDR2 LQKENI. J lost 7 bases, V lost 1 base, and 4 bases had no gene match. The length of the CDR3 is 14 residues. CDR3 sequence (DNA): TGTGCCAGCTCACCACAGACTAGCCCGAATGAGCAGTTCTTC. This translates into CASSPQTSPNEQFF.

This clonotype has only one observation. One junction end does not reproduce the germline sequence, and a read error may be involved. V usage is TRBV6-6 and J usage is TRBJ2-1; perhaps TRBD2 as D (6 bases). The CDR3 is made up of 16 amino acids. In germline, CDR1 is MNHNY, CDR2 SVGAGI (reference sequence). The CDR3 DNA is TGTGCCGGCAGTTACTCTTACGGGGGTGCCTACAATGAGCAGTTCTTC. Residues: CAGSYSYGGAYNEQFF.

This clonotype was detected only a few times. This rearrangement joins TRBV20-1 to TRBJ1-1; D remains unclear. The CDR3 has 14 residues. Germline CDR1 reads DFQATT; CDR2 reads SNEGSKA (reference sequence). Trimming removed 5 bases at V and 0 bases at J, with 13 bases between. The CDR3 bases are TGCAGTGCTCCCGAGACGGGAATGAACACTGAAGCTTTCTTT. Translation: CSAPETGMNTEAFF.

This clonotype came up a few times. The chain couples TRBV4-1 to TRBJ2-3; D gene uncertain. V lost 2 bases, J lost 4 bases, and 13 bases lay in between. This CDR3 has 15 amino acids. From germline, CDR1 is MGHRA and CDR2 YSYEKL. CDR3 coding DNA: TGCGCCAGCAGCCAAACGGGTCTTATGGCAGATACGCAGTATTTT. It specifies CASSQTGLMADTQYF.

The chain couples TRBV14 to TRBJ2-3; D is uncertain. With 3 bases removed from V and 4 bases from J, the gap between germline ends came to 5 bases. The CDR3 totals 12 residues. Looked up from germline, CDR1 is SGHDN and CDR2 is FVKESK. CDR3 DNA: TGTGCCAGCAGCCAGTATGCAGATACGCAGTATTTT. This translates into CASSQYADTQYF.

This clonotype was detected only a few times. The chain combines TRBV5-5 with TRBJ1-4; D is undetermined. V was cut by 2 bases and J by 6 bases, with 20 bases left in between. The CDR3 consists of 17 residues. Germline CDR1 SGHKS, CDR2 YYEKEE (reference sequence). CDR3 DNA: TGTGCCAGCAGCTTAGAGTGGGCAGGCGCGAGTGATGAAAAACTGTTTTTT. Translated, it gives CASSLEWAGASDEKLFF.

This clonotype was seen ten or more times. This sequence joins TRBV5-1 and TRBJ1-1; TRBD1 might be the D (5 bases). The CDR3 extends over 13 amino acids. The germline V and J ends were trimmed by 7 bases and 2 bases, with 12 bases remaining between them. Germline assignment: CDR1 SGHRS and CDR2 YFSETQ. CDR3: CASGEGFNTEAFF. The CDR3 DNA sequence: TGCGCCAGCGGTGAGGGGTTTAACACTGAAGCTTTCTTT. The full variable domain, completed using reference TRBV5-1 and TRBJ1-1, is KAGVTQTPRYLIKTRGQQVTLSCSPISGHRSVSWYQQTPGQGLQFLFEYFSETQRNKGNFPGRFSGRQFSNSRSEMNVSTLELGDSALYLCASGEGFNTEAFFGQGTRLTVV.

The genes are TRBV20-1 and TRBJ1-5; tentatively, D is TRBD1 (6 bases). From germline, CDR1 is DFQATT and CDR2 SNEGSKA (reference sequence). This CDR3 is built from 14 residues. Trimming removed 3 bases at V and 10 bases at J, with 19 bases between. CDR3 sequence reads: CSASQGPTISPQHF. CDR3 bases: TGCAGTGCTAGTCAGGGGCCCACCATCAGCCCCCAGCATTTT.

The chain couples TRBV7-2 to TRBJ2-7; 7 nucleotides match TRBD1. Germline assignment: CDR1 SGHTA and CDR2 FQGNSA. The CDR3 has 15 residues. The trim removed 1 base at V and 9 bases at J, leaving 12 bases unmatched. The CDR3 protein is CASSLVQGVSGRQYF. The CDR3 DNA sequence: TGTGCCAGCAGCTTAGTTCAGGGGGTAAGCGGAAGGCAGTACTTC. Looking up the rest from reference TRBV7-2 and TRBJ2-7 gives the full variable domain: GAGVSQSPSNKVTEKGKDVELRCDPISGHTALYWYRQSLGQGLEFLIYFQGNSAPDKSGLPSDRFSAERTGGSVSTLTIQRTQQEDSAVYLCASSLVQGVSGRQYFGPGTRLTVT.

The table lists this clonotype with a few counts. CDR3 loop: CASSLKGGNTEAFF. The CDR3 nucleotides are TGTGCCAGCAGTTTAAAGGGGGGGAACACTGAAGCTTTCTTT. V and J are TRBV12-3 or TRBV12-4 and TRBJ1-1; D perhaps matches TRBD1 (6 bases). The CDR3 totals 14 residues. Trimming pared 2 bases from V and 1 base from J, leaving 8 bases between.

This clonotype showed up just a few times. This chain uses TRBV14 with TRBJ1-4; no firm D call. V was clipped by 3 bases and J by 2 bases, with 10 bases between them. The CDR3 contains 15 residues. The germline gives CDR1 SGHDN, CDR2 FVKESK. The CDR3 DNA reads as TGTGCCAGCAGCCAGGAAATGGGGACTAATGAAAAACTGTTTTTT. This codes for CASSQEMGTNEKLFF.

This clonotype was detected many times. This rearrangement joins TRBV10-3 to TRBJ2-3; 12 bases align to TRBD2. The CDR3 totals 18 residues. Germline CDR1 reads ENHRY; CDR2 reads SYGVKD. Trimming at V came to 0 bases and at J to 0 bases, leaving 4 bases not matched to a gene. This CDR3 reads CAISESLAGGPSTDTQYF. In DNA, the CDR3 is TGTGCCATCAGTGAGTCCCTAGCGGGAGGGCCGAGCACAGATACGCAGTATTTT.

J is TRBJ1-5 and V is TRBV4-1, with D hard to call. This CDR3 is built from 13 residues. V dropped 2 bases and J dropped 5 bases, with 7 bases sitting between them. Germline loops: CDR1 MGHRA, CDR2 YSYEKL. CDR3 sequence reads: CASSQREDQPQHF. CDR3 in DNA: TGCGCCAGCAGCCAAAGGGAAGATCAGCCCCAGCATTTT.